The 2 T cell receptor beta chains below all came from one sample that was sequenced in a study of CD8+CD57+ T cells in acquired aplastic anemia. According to the study, genomic DNA was the template for TCR beta VDJ and CDR3 profiling. From the reads, TCRdb called clonotypes with MiXCR, one entry per CDR3 protein. The table records 130,000 or so distinct CDR3 sequences, about 40% of them present only once. Sample: sorted CD4+, CD8+, or CD8+CD57+ T cells (not recorded which) from PBMCs. Every receptor here comes from a human donor in good health, serving as a control.

The V call is TRBV19, the J call TRBJ1-6; perhaps TRBD1 as D (5 bases). CDR1 and CDR2 (germline): LNHDA, SQIVND (reference sequence). V was shortened by 4 bases and J by 5 bases, with 15 bases between the two germline ends. CDR3 length: 16 amino acids. CDR3 sequence: CASSTGETDNNSPLHF. CDR3 in DNA: TGTGCCAGTAGTACCGGAGAGACAGATAATAATTCACCCCTCCACTTT. Using reference TRBV19 and TRBJ1-6 for the parts outside the CDR3, the full variable domain is DGGITQSPKYLFRKEGQNVTLSCEQNLNHDAMYWYRQDPGQGLRLIYYSQIVNDFQKGDIAEGYSVSREKKESFPLTVTSAQKNPTAFYLCASSTGETDNNSPLHFGNGTRLTVT.

The V gene is TRBV11-1, the J gene TRBJ2-7; 11 positions match TRBD2. Germline lookup yields CDR1 SGHAT and CDR2 FQDESV (reference sequence). Germline trimming cut 3 bases from V and 5 bases from J; bases unmatched to any gene: 12. The CDR3 runs to 17 residues. CDR3 bases: TGTGCCAGCAGCTTGGAGCTAGCGGGGGGCCAAAGGAACGAGCAGTACTTC. Protein: CASSLELAGGQRNEQYF.